These 21 T cell receptor beta chains share one sample of origin, sequenced in a study of blood T cell repertoires in COVID-19. TCRdb keeps only in-frame clones here, not all; method: immunoSEQ multiplex PCR. The repertoire includes 490,000 or so clones, less than 90% of them detected once, and around 7.9% sits in the top ten. Sequenced input: PBMCs or T cells enriched from blood (not recorded which). Receptors originate from an older woman who had recovered from COVID-19.

The chain joins TRBV5-1 to TRBJ1-1, with D perhaps TRBD1 (6 bases). The CDR3 contains 16 residues. CDR1 and CDR2 from the germline V gene are SGHRS and YFSETQ. Trimming removed 1 base from V and 0 bases from J, with 13 bases in between. CDR3 protein: CASSLQGQDMNTEAFF. The CDR3 region has the DNA TGCGCCAGCAGCTTGCAGGGGCAGGACATGAACACTGAAGCTTTCTTT.

The genes are TRBV5-4 and TRBJ2-1; 9 nucleotides align to TRBD1. Germline CDR1 SGHNT, CDR2 YYREEE (reference sequence). The CDR3 is 16 amino acids. V was clipped by 0 bases and J by 1 base; unmatched bases: 2. The CDR3 protein is CASSLAGQGSYNEQFF. The CDR3, as DNA: TGTGCCAGCAGCTTGGCAGGACAGGGGTCCTACAATGAGCAGTTCTTC.

The chain recombines TRBV19 with TRBJ1-6; D remains ambiguous. The V end was cut by 6 bases, the J end by 6 bases, with 15 bases between. The CDR3 runs to 15 residues. From germline, CDR1 is LNHDA and CDR2 SQIVND (reference sequence). Written as DNA, the CDR3 is TGTGCCAGTAGCACAAACGAGGTACCTAATTCACCCCTCCACTTT. Protein sequence: CASSTNEVPNSPLHF.

CDR3 in DNA: TGTGCCAGCATCCCGACAGGGGGAAGCAATCAGCCCCAGCATTTT. It translates to CASIPTGGSNQPQHF. The chain carries TRBV2 and TRBJ1-5; 9 bases are a match to TRBD1. The CDR3 totals 15 residues. With 7 bases clipped from V and 1 base from J, the junction kept 5 bases outside the gene matches. Germline CDR1 reads SNHLY; CDR2 reads FYNNEI.

This chain uses TRBV29-1 with TRBJ2-2, with 10 bases that match TRBD1. This CDR3 is 14 amino acids long. V trimming: 5 bases; J trimming: 3 bases; junction bases outside the gene matches: 3. Per germline, CDR1 SQVTM and CDR2 ANQGSEA. The CDR3 DNA follows: TGCAGCGTTCAGACAGGGGGCGACACCGGGGAGCTGTTTTTT. Amino acids: CSVQTGGDTGELFF.

This clone was counted a few times. V is TRBV27 and J is TRBJ1-6, with a tentative D call TRBD1 (6 bases). V was shortened by 0 bases and J by 6 bases, with 9 bases between the two germline ends. Germline values: CDR1 MNHEY, CDR2 SMNVEV (reference sequence). The CDR3 runs 15 residues. CDR3 sequence reads: CASSLSGGRNSPLHF. The CDR3 DNA is TGTGCCAGCAGTTTATCGGGGGGGCGTAATTCACCCCTCCACTTT.

J is TRBJ2-7 and V is TRBV12-3 or TRBV12-4; D is uncertain. This CDR3 has 13 amino acids. V shed 5 bases and J shed 1 base, with 9 bases lying between them. The CDR3 is CASSQHPSYEQYV. In DNA, the CDR3 is TGTGCCAGCAGTCAACACCCTTCCTACGAGCAGTACGTC.

The genes are TRBV6-5 and TRBJ2-5; 12 positions match TRBD2. Germline V CDR1 and CDR2: MNHEY, SVGAGI. The CDR3 runs 15 residues. Trimming cost V 4 bases and J 4 bases; bases outside gene matches: 4. The CDR3 bases are TGTGCCAGCAGTTTTGGACTAGCGGGGAGAGAGACCCAGTACTTC. It yields the protein CASSFGLAGRETQYF.

The chain carries TRBV19 and TRBJ1-2, with 8 bases identical to TRBD1. CDR1 LNHDA and CDR2 SQIVND come from the germline V gene (reference sequence). The trim removed 6 bases at V and 4 bases at J, leaving 7 bases unmatched. The CDR3 has 14 amino acids. CDR3 sequence (DNA): TGTGCCAGTAGCCCCGGACAGGGCACCTATGGCTACACCTTC. It specifies CASSPGQGTYGYTF.

J is TRBJ2-7 and V is TRBV10-3; 8 nucleotides agree with TRBD1. Trimming at V came to 8 bases and at J to 3 bases, leaving 6 bases not matched to a gene. This CDR3 has 13 amino acids. Per germline, CDR1 ENHRY and CDR2 SYGVKD. The CDR3 here is CAIRTGSVYEQYF. For the CDR3, the DNA is TGTGCCATCCGGACAGGGTCTGTCTACGAGCAGTACTTC.

The chain is built from TRBV27 and TRBJ2-4, with TRBD2 as a possible D gene (5 bases). Germline-derived CDR1 and CDR2 are MNHEY and SMNVEV (reference sequence). The CDR3 contains 16 residues. Trimming pared 0 bases from V and 0 bases from J, leaving 9 bases between. The DNA for the CDR3 is TGTGCCAGCAGTTTATCGAACGGACTAGCCAAAAACATTCAGTACTTC. Its protein product is CASSLSNGLAKNIQYF.

The V and J genes are TRBV5-1 and TRBJ2-1; a possible D gene is TRBD2 (6 bases). V lost 6 bases, J lost 4 bases, and 11 bases lay in between. The CDR3 consists of 13 residues. The germline V gene encodes CDR1 SGHRS and CDR2 YFSETQ. The CDR3 DNA is TGCGCCAGCACCGCGGGACGGTACAATGAGCAGTTCTTC. Its translation is CASTAGRYNEQFF.

A word on this clone: An end of the junction does not agree with germline; a read error may underlie this. The rearrangement uses TRBV19 and TRBJ2-5; no reliable D call. The CDR3 contains 11 residues. The germline gives CDR1 LNHDA, CDR2 SQIVND (reference sequence). The chain's CDR3 is CPSRRGETQYF. DNA for the CDR3: TGCCCTTCCCGAAGAGGAGAGACCCAGTACTTC.

This clone was seen more than once but under ten times. J is TRBJ2-7 and V is TRBV2, with TRBD1 matching over 9 bases. Germline V gene lookup returns CDR1 SNHLY and CDR2 FYNNEI. This CDR3 is built from 14 residues. Unmatched junction bases numbered 9, after V lost 7 bases and J lost 5 bases. CDR3 nucleotide sequence: TGTGCCAGCACCGAAGGACAGGGGTTCCACGAGCAGTACTTC. Its translation is CASTEGQGFHEQYF.

The gene calls are TRBV6-6 and TRBJ2-7, with TRBD1 identical over 11 bases. Germline V lookup: CDR1 MNHNY, CDR2 SVGAGI (reference sequence). The CDR3 runs to 16 residues. V shed 6 bases and J 3 bases; nucleotides not matched to a gene: 10. CDR3 in amino acids: CASSQPDRGLSYEQYF. In DNA, the CDR3 is TGTGCCAGCAGCCAACCGGACAGGGGGCTGAGCTACGAGCAGTACTTC.

This sequence joins TRBV19 and TRBJ2-1; 8 bases map to TRBD1. The CDR3 is made up of 14 amino acids. Germline lookup yields CDR1 LNHDA and CDR2 SQIVND (reference sequence). V shed 7 bases and J 7 bases; nucleotides not matched to a gene: 9. The CDR3 DNA sequence: TGTGCCAGTACGGCCCTGCAGGGGGCGAATGAGCAGTTCTTC. It is translated as CASTALQGANEQFF.

The V gene is TRBV12-3 or TRBV12-4, the J gene TRBJ2-7; tentative D call: TRBD1 (6 bases). CDR3 length equals 13 residues. V lost 6 bases to trimming and J lost 2 bases, with 11 bases between them. The DNA of the CDR3 is TGTGCCAGCAGATACAGGGAGACCTACGAGCAGTACTTC. This gives the protein CASRYRETYEQYF.

J is TRBJ1-3 and V is TRBV7-9; D not resolved. CDR3 length: 17 amino acids. Trimming shortened V by 1 base and J by 0 bases, and 13 bases separated the two germline ends. Germline CDR1 and CDR2: SEHNR and FQNEAQ (reference sequence). CDR3 nucleotide sequence: TGTGCCAGCAGCTTAGTCGGTGGGGAGTTCTCTGGAAACACCATATATTTT. Its protein product is CASSLVGGEFSGNTIYF.

The rearrangement uses TRBV5-4 and TRBJ2-2, with D possibly TRBD2 on 6 matching bases. Germline V gives CDR1 SGHNT, CDR2 YYREEE (reference sequence). This CDR3 has 16 residues. The germline V and J ends were trimmed by 4 bases and 4 bases, with 17 bases remaining between them. The CDR3 loop is CASSLIGREITGELFF. CDR3 coding DNA: TGTGCCAGCAGCCTTATAGGACGGGAGATCACCGGGGAGCTGTTTTTT.

The V and J genes are TRBV11-3 and TRBJ2-5, with D perhaps matching TRBD1 (5 bases). The V end lost 1 base, the J end lost 7 bases, and 28 bases lay between the germline ends. The CDR3 spans 19 residues. Germline values: CDR1 SGHNT, CDR2 YENEEA. The CDR3 spells CASSLGSAHFSWGRRTQYF. The CDR3 DNA reads as TGTGCCAGCAGCTTAGGGTCCGCTCATTTCAGTTGGGGCCGACGGACCCAGTACTTC.

The genes are TRBV19 and TRBJ1-5; D gene uncertain. The germline V and J ends were trimmed by 2 bases and 3 bases, with 11 bases remaining between them. Germline-derived CDR1 and CDR2 are LNHDA and SQIVND (reference sequence). The CDR3 has 15 amino acids. Here the CDR3 DNA reads TGTGCCAGTAGTATAAGAGAGAGCCTCAATCAGCCCCAGCATTTT. Amino acids: CASSIRESLNQPQHF.